These 24 T cell receptor beta chains originate from one sample sequenced in a study of blood T cells in healthy people across ages. It was with a sample-barcoded 5' primer and a J-beta primer mix that a second PCR of about 6 to 12 cycles was run. From the 5' RACE reads, TCRdb called clonotypes with MiXCR, one entry per CDR3 protein. This sample has 1.5 million or so distinct CDR3 sequences, with roughly 43% found just once. The sequencing input was blood. The receptors derive from a woman younger than 35 in good health.

J is TRBJ2-3 and V is TRBV9, with a weak D call TRBD2 (5 bases). This CDR3 has 14 amino acids. V was pared by 0 bases and J by 4 bases, with 9 bases between. Germline V CDR1 and CDR2: SGDLS, YYNGEE. CDR3 residues: CASSVAGSSDTQYF. The CDR3 coding sequence is TGTGCCAGCAGCGTAGCGGGATCATCAGATACGCAGTATTTT.

The J gene is TRBJ1-6, the V gene TRBV20-1, with 7 bases matching TRBD1. Per germline, CDR1 DFQATT and CDR2 SNEGSKA (reference sequence). The CDR3 loop spans 14 amino acids. V dropped 7 bases and J dropped 1; count of bases not matched to a gene: 4. CDR3 sequence: CSGQGRSYNSPLHF. Written as DNA, the CDR3 is TGCAGTGGACAGGGTCGATCCTATAATTCACCCCTCCACTTT.

In this sample, this clonotype turned up many times. The rearrangement links TRBV29-1 to TRBJ2-1; D perhaps matches TRBD2 (6 bases). V was cut by 8 bases and J by 0 bases, with 11 bases left in between. Germline V lookup: CDR1 SQVTM, CDR2 ANQGSEA. The CDR3 covers 13 residues. The CDR3 sequence is CSTGSGSYNEQFF. The CDR3 DNA reads TGCAGCACAGGTAGCGGCTCCTACAATGAGCAGTTCTTC.

This clonotype has just a few counts. V usage is TRBV6-1 and J usage is TRBJ2-6, with a possible D match to TRBD2 (6 bases). The germline V gene encodes CDR1 MNHNS and CDR2 SASEGT. This CDR3 comprises 17 residues. V was pared by 3 bases and J by 0 bases, with 12 bases between. The CDR3 DNA is TGTGCCAGCAGTGATCGGGACTTAGCCTCTGGGGCCAACGTCCTGACTTTC. Translated, it gives CASSDRDLASGANVLTF.

The chain has TRBV29-1 and TRBJ1-1, with TRBD1 matching over 7 bases. Trimming took 4 bases from V and 7 from J; bases not matched to a gene: 9. Per the germline V gene, CDR1 is SQVTM and CDR2 is ANQGSEA. The CDR3 loop spans 13 amino acids. The CDR3, as DNA: TGCAGCGTTGTGAACAGGGGTACTGGTGAAGCTTTCTTT. It is translated as CSVVNRGTGEAFF.

This clonotype has a handful of counts. The V call is TRBV20-1, the J call TRBJ2-3; 9 positions match TRBD1. Germline CDR1 DFQATT, CDR2 SNEGSKA (reference sequence). The CDR3 totals 15 residues. With V trimmed by 1 base and J by 4 bases, 6 bases remained unmatched. The CDR3 loop reads CSARAGTGLADTQYF. The CDR3 DNA follows: TGCAGTGCTAGAGCGGGGACAGGGCTTGCAGATACGCAGTATTTT.

This clonotype was seen only a few times. V and J are TRBV4-3 and TRBJ2-5; D possibly matches TRBD1 or TRBD2 (5 bases each). The J call is doubtful: the DNA matches TRBJ2-7 better. Germline V gene data show CDR1 as LGHNA and CDR2 as YSLEER. The CDR3 sequence is 16 residues long. The CDR3: CASSYNPGRGVYEQYF. DNA for the CDR3: TGCGCCAGCAGCTACAACCCGGGACGGGGCGTATACGAGCAGTACTTC.

The V and J genes are TRBV13 and TRBJ1-1; unclear D gene. The V end lost 1 base, the J end lost 1 base, and 7 bases lay between the germline ends. The CDR3 extends over 14 amino acids. Germline V gives CDR1 PRHDT, CDR2 FYEKMQ (reference sequence). The CDR3 DNA follows: TGTGCCAGCAGCTTAGAACCACAGAACACTGAAGCTTTCTTT. This sequence encodes CASSLEPQNTEAFF.

The genes are TRBV29-1 and TRBJ2-5; TRBD2 might be the D (5 bases). Germline CDR1 SQVTM, CDR2 ANQGSEA. The V and J ends lost 2 bases and 11 bases respectively, with 12 bases between them. This CDR3 has 11 amino acids. The CDR3 spells CSVESGGEQYF. The CDR3 bases are TGCAGCGTTGAAAGTGGAGGTGAGCAGTACTTC.

Only a few counts were recorded for this clonotype. The chain employs TRBV6-5 and TRBJ2-3, with D perhaps matching TRBD1 (6 bases). Trimming took off 10 bases at V and 0 bases at J, with 11 bases between the two ends. Germline V lookup: CDR1 MNHEY, CDR2 SVGAGI. The CDR3 contains 13 residues. The CDR3 nucleotides read TGTGCCACCGGGGACACTAGCACAGATACGCAGTATTTT. It translates to CATGDTSTDTQYF.

This clonotype occurred a few times. This chain joins TRBV13 and TRBJ2-1; TRBD2 might be the D (6 bases). Germline V lookup: CDR1 PRHDT, CDR2 FYEKMQ (reference sequence). V lost 5 bases and J lost 5, with 13 bases in between. The CDR3 spans 14 residues. The CDR3 nucleotides are TGTGCCAGCAGCACCGATAGCGGTGACAATGAGCAGTTCTTC. Residues: CASSTDSGDNEQFF.

The chain combines TRBV20-1 with TRBJ1-2; unclear D gene. V was clipped by 0 bases and J by 4 bases, with 6 bases between them. The CDR3 length is 12 residues. Germline CDR1 and CDR2: DFQATT and SNEGSKA (reference sequence). Here the CDR3 DNA reads TGCAGTGCTAGAGATGAGGGCTATGGCTACACCTTC. Its protein is CSARDEGYGYTF.

Notes on this clonotype: This may arise from a read error, as a much more abundant clone is one base away. The CDR3 region is CATSDSGDSPYGQYF. CDR3 DNA: TGTGCCACCAGTGATTCGGGGGACAGTCCCTACGGGCAGTACTTC. V and J are TRBV24-1 and TRBJ2-7, with D perhaps matching TRBD1 (7 bases). CDR3 length equals 15 residues. CDR1 and CDR2 (germline): KGHDR, SFDVKD.

The chain recombines TRBV6-1 with TRBJ2-7; the match to TRBD1 covers 10 bases. The CDR3 consists of 13 residues. From germline, CDR1 is MNHNS and CDR2 SASEGT. V was pared by 4 bases and J by 5 bases, with 2 bases of the junction left unmatched. The CDR3 reads CASSVGTGDEQYF. CDR3 DNA sequence: TGTGCCAGCAGTGTGGGGACAGGGGACGAGCAGTACTTC.

This clonotype appeared a few times. The chain joins TRBV2 to TRBJ2-3, with 10 bases identical to TRBD2. J was trimmed by 7 bases and V by 0 bases; bases with no gene match: 10. Per germline, CDR1 SNHLY and CDR2 FYNNEI. The CDR3 runs 17 residues. As DNA, the CDR3 is TGTGCCAGCAGTGAAGCGCGAGGTTTAGCGGGGGGATATACGCAGTATTTT. It codes for CASSEARGLAGGYTQYF.

This clonotype occurred a few times. The rearrangement joins TRBV6-2 or TRBV6-3 to TRBJ2-7, with a tentative D call TRBD2 (6 bases). The V end was cut by 0 bases, the J end by 0 bases, with 15 bases between. Germline V CDR1 and CDR2: MNHEY, SVGEGT. CDR3 length: 17 residues. CDR3 coding DNA: TGTGCCAGCAGTTACTCCCTGAGGGGTAGCGGCTCCTACGAGCAGTACTTC. Protein sequence: CASSYSLRGSGSYEQYF.

The chain employs TRBV28 and TRBJ2-7; TRBD2 matches at 11 bases. This CDR3 comprises 15 residues. Per the germline V gene, CDR1 is MDHEN and CDR2 is SYDVKM. The ends lost 6 bases at V and 3 bases at J; junction bases unmatched: 7. In nucleotides, the CDR3 is TGTGCCAGCAGCGACACTAGCGGGGGCTTCTACGAGCAGTACTTC. This translates into CASSDTSGGFYEQYF.

The chain is built from TRBV10-3 and TRBJ2-7; D could derive from TRBD1 or TRBD2 (5 bases each). Deletions cut 6 bases from V and 5 bases from J, with 20 bases between. The V gene's germline CDR1 is ENHRY and CDR2 SYGVKD. The CDR3 spans 15 residues. The chain's CDR3 is CAISQLAGRDDEQYF. DNA of the CDR3: TGTGCCATCAGCCAACTGGCGGGCAGGGACGACGAGCAGTACTTC.

This clonotype has just a few counts. The V and J genes are TRBV6-2 or TRBV6-3 and TRBJ2-7, with 7 bases identical to TRBD1. Germline values: CDR1 MNHEY, CDR2 SVGEGT. This CDR3 is built from 11 residues. Unmatched junction bases numbered 9, after V lost 7 bases and J lost 12 bases. CDR3: CASTQGDKAYF. CDR3 nucleotide sequence: TGTGCCAGCACCCAGGGGGACAAAGCGTACTTC.

The CDR3 region has the DNA TGTGCCAGCAGCCAGGATGGGAGTTCTAACTATGGCTACACCTTC. As protein: CASSQDGSSNYGYTF. V and J are TRBV16 and TRBJ1-2; D is uncertain. In germline, CDR1 is KGHSY, CDR2 FQNENV. V was shortened by 3 bases and J by 0 bases, with 11 bases between the two germline ends. The CDR3 extends over 15 amino acids.

This clonotype was detected a few times. This chain joins TRBV20-1 and TRBJ2-7; possibly TRBD2 for D (5 bases). The CDR3 totals 12 residues. Germline V gene sequence: CDR1 DFQATT, CDR2 SNEGSKA (reference sequence). The germline V and J ends were trimmed by 0 bases and 7 bases, with 10 bases remaining between them. CDR3 sequence (DNA): TGCAGTGCTAGAGAGTATCGGGAAGAGCAGTACTTC. It is translated as CSAREYREEQYF.

This clonotype came up a few times. This rearrangement joins TRBV6-5 to TRBJ2-3; D ambiguous. Germline loops: CDR1 MNHEY, CDR2 SVGAGI. V dropped 6 bases and J dropped 0 bases, with 7 bases sitting between them. This CDR3 has 13 residues. The CDR3 DNA follows: TGTGCCAGCAGGAAACGAAGCACAGATACGCAGTATTTT. This gives the protein CASRKRSTDTQYF.

This clonotype came up a few times. The chain uses TRBV7-9 and TRBJ1-6; D not resolved. Deletions cut 5 bases from V and 11 bases from J, with 16 bases between. The CDR3 is made up of 14 amino acids. The germline CDR1 and CDR2 sequences are SEHNR and FQNEAQ (reference sequence). The CDR3 is CASSQATVGTPLHF. The CDR3 DNA is TGTGCCAGCAGCCAGGCCACAGTTGGTACACCCCTCCACTTT. The full variable domain, completed using reference TRBV7-9 and TRBJ1-6, is DTGVSQNPRHKITKRGQNVTFRCDPISEHNRLYWYRQTLGQGPEFLTYFQNEAQLEKSRLLSDRFSAERPKGSFSTLEIQRTEQGDSAMYLCASSQATVGTPLHFGNGTRLTVT.

The chain recombines TRBV21-1 with TRBJ2-3; TRBD2 is taken as the D call from the table, unchecked against the DNA. TRBV21-1 is assigned pseudogene status. There are 19 residues in the CDR3. CDR3 DNA: TGTGCCAGCAGCAAAGTGAGGCTAAAGCGGGGAGAAGGCAAAGATACGCAGTATTTT. Encoded protein: CASSKVRLKRGEGKDTQYF.